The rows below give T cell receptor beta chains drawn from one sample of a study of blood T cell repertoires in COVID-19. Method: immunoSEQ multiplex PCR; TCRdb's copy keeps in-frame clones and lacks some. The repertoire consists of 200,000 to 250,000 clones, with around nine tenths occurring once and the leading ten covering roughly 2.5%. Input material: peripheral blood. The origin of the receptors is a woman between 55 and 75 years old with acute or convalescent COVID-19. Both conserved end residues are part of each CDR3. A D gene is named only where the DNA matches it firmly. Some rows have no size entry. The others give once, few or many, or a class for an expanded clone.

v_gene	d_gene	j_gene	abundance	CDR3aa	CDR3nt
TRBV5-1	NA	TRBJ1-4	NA	CASSLTAGPNEKLFF	TGCGCCAGCAGCTTGACGGCAGGGCCTAATGAAAAACTGTTTTTT
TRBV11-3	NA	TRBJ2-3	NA	CASSLVEADTQYF	TGTGCCAGCAGCTTAGTTGAGGCAGATACGCAGTATTTT
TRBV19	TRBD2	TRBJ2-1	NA	CASSIAGGSGYNEQFF	TGTGCCAGTAGTATAGCTGGCGGGAGCGGCTACAATGAGCAGTTCTTC
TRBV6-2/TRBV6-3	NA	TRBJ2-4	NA	CASSPSDRAKNIQYF	TGTGCCAGCAGCCCCAGCGACAGAGCCAAAAACATTCAGTACTTC
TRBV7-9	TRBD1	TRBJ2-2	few	CASSPGGTGELFF	TGTGCCAGCAGCCCAGGGGGTACCGGGGAGCTGTTTTTT
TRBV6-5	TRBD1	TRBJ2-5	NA	CASSYGTGVRETQYF	TGTGCCAGCAGTTACGGGACAGGGGTGAGGGAGACCCAGTACTTC
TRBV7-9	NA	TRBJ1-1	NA	CASSRDMNTEAFF	TGTGCCAGCAGCCGAGATATGAACACTGAAGCTTTCTTT
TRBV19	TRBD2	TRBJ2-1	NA	CASSIEPSGNSNEQFF	TGTGCCAGTAGTATTGAGCCTAGCGGGAATTCCAATGAGCAGTTCTTC
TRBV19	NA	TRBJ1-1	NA	CASNPTARGSHFF	TGTGCCAGTAACCCGACAGCGCGGGGTAGTCATTTCTTT
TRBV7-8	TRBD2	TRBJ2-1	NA	CASSPPLGGTSGRTRTYNEQFF	TGTGCCAGCAGCCCACCCCTAGGAGGGACTAGCGGGAGGACTCGGACCTACAATGAGCAGTTCTTC